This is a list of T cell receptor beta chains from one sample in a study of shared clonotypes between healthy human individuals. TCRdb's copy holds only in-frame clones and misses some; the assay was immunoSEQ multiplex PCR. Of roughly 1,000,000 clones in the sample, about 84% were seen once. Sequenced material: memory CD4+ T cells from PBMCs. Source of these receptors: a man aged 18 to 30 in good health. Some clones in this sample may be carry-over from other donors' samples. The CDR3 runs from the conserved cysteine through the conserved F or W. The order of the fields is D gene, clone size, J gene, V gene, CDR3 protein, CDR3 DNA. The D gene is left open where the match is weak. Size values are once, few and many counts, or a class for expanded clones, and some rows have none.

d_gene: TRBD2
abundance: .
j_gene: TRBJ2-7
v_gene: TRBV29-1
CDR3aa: CSVVSGGRRGEQYF
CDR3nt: TGCAGCGTGGTTAGCGGGGGAAGGCGGGGCGAGCAGTACTTC

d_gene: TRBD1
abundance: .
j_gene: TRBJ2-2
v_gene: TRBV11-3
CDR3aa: CASSFSGTGHTGELFF
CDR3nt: TGTGCCAGCAGCTTCTCCGGGACAGGGCACACCGGGGAGCTGTTTTTT

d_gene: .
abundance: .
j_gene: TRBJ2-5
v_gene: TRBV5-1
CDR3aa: CASSLVGLQETQYF
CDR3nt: TGCGCCAGCAGCTTGGTGGGGCTGCAAGAGACCCAGTACTTC

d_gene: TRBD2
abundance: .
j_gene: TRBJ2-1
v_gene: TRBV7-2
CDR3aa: CATLRLALYNEQFF
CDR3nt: TGTGCCACGCTCCGACTAGCCCTCTACAATGAGCAGTTCTTC

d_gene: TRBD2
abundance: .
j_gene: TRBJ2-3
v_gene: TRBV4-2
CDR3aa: CASSFRGADTQYF
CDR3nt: TGTGCCAGCAGCTTTCGGGGGGCAGATACGCAGTATTTT

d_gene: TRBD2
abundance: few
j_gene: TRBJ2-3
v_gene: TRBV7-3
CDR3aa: CASSPLGLGRDTQYF
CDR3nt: TGTGCCAGCAGCCCATTGGGACTAGGGCGGGATACGCAGTATTTT

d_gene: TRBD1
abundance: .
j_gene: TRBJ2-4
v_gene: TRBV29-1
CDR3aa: CSVLEGASKNIQYF
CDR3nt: TGCAGCGTCCTAGAGGGGGCATCCAAAAACATTCAGTACTTC

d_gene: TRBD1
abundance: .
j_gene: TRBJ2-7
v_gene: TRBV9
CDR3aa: CASSIGTEGFYEQYF
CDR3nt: TGTGCCAGCAGCATTGGGACAGAGGGCTTCTACGAGCAGTACTTC

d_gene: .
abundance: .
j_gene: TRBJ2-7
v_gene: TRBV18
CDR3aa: CASSPSPTQGQYF
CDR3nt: TGTGCCAGCTCACCCAGCCCTACGCAAGGGCAGTACTTC

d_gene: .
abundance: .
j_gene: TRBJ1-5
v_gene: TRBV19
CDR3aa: CASSIIGFDQPQHF
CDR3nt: TGTGCCAGTAGTATAATTGGGTTCGATCAGCCCCAGCATTTT

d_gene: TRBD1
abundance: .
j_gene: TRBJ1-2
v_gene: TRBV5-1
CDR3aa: CASSAAGGTGGSGYTF
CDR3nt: TGCGCCAGCAGCGCGGCCGGAGGGACAGGGGGCTCGGGCTACACCTTC

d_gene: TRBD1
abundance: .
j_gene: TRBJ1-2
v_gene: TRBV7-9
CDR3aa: CASSLWEAGGYGYTF
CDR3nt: TGTGCCAGCAGCTTATGGGAGGCAGGGGGCTATGGCTACACCTTC

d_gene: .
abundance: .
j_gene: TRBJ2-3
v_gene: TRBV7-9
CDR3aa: CASSLGASTDTQYF
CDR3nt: TGTGCCAGCAGCTTAGGAGCTTCGACAGATACGCAGTATTTT

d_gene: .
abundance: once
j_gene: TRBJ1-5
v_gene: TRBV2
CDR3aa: CASRLRDGGAGSNQPQHF
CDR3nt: TGTGCCAGCAGACTTCGGGACGGTGGGGCCGGGAGCAATCAGCCCCAGCATTTT

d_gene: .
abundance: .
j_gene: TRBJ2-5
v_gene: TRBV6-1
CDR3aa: CASSRLRVPQETQYF
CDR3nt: TGTGCCAGCAGCCGACTCCGGGTCCCCCAAGAGACCCAGTACTTC

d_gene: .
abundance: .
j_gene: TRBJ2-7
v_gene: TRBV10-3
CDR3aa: CAISASMAGLDEQYF
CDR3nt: TGTGCCATCAGTGCGTCAATGGCGGGATTAGACGAGCAGTACTTC

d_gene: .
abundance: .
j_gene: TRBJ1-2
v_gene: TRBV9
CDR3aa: CASSPFDLGGRGYTF
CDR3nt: TGTGCCAGCAGCCCCTTTGATTTGGGGGGTAGAGGCTACACCTTC

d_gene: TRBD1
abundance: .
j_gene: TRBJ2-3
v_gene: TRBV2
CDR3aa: CASSRRTGGTDTQYF
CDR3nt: TGTGCCAGCAGTAGGCGGACAGGGGGCACAGATACGCAGTATTTT

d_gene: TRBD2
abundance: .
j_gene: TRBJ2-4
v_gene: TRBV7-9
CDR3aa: CASSLGGNGRASFGIQYF
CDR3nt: TGTGCCAGCAGCTTAGGGGGGAACGGGAGGGCCTCCTTCGGCATTCAGTACTTC

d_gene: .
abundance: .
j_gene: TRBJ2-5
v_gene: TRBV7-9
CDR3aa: CASSLSAGPGTQYF
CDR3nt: TGTGCCAGCAGCTTATCGGCGGGGCCGGGGACCCAGTACTTC

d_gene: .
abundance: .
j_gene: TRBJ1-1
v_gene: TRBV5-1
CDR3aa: CASSLERNTEAFF
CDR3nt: TGCGCCAGCAGCTTGGAACGAAACACTGAAGCTTTCTTT

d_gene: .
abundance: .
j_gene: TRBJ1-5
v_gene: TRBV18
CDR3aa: CASSSELHQPQHF
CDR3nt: TGTGCCAGCTCATCAGAACTACATCAGCCCCAGCATTTT

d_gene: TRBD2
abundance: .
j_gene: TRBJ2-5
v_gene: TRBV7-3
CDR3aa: CASSLDGTSRETQYF
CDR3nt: TGTGCCAGCAGCTTAGATGGGACTAGCAGGGAGACCCAGTACTTC

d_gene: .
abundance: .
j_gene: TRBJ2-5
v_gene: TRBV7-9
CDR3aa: CASSLVTGSSETQYF
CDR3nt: TGTGCCAGCAGCTTAGTAACAGGGAGCTCAGAGACCCAGTACTTC

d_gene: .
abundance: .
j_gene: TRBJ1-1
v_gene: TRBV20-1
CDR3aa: CSASGDTEAFF
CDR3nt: TGCAGTGCTAGCGGGGACACTGAAGCTTTCTTT

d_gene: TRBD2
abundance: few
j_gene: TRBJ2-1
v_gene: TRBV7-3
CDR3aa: CASSVAGNGEQFF
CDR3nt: TGTGCCAGCAGTGTAGCGGGAAATGGTGAGCAGTTCTTC

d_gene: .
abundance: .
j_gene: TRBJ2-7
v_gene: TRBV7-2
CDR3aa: CARPGANFYEQYF
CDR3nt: TGTGCCAGACCGGGAGCTAATTTTTACGAGCAGTACTTC

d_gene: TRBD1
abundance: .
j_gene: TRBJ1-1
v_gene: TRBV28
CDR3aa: CASSLLAGGRTEAFF
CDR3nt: TGTGCCAGCAGTTTATTGGCAGGGGGCCGAACTGAAGCTTTCTTT

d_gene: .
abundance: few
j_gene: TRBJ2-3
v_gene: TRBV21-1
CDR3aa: CASSKSGGTGKPIGTDTQYF
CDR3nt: TGTGCCAGCAGCAAATCAGGGGGGACAGGGAAGCCAATTGGCACAGATACGCAGTATTTT

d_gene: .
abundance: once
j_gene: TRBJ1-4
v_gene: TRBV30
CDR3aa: CAWSVQGRSKLFF
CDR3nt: TGTGCCTGGAGTGTACAGGGAAGGTCAAAACTGTTTTTT

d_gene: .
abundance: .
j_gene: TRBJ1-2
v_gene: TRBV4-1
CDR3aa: CASRQPGGAPDGYTF
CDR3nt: TGCGCCAGCAGACAGCCCGGGGGCGCCCCGGATGGCTACACCTTC

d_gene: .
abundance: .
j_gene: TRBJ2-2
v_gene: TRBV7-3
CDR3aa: CASSLTPGTGELFF
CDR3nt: TGTGCCAGCAGCTTAACCCCTGGAACCGGGGAGCTGTTTTTT

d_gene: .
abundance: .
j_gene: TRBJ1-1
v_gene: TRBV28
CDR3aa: CASSWGGGTEAFF
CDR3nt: TGTGCCAGCAGCTGGGGGGGAGGGACTGAAGCTTTCTTT

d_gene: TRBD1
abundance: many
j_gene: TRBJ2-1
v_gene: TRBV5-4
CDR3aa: CASRSRDRDYNEQFF
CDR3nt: TGTGCCAGCAGGTCCCGGGACAGGGACTACAATGAGCAGTTCTTC

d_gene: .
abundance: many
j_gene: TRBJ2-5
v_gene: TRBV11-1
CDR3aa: CASSLVPGQPQETQYF
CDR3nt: TGTGCCAGCAGCTTAGTTCCCGGACAGCCTCAAGAGACCCAGTACTTC

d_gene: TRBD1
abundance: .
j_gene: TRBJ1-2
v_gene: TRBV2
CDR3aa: CASSGDRGAYGYTF
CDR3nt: TGTGCCAGCAGTGGGGACAGGGGCGCTTATGGCTACACCTTC

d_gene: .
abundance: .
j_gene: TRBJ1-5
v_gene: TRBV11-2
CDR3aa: CASSLNGGQPQHF
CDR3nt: TGTGCCAGCAGCTTAAATGGAGGTCAGCCCCAGCATTTT

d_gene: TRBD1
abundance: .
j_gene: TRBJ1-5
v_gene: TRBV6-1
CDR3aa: CASSETGARIQPQHF
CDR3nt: TGTGCCAGCAGTGAAACAGGGGCAAGGATTCAGCCCCAGCATTTT

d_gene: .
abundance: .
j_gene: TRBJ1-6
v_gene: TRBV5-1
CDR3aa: CASSLLDTRNNSPLHF
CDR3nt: TGCGCCAGCAGCTTGTTGGACACTCGGAATAATTCACCCCTCCACTTT

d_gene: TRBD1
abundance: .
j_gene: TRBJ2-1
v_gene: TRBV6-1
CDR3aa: CASSENRDRGQFF
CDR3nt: TGTGCCAGCAGTGAGAACCGGGACAGGGGGCAATTCTTC

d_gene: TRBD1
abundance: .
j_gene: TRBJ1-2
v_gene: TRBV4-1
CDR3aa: CASSQETRQGRNYGYTF
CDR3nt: TGCGCCAGCAGCCAAGAAACTAGACAGGGGAGAAACTATGGCTACACCTTC

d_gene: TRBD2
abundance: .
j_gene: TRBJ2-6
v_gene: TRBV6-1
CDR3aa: CASSGERERRFVLTF
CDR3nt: TGTGCCAGCAGTGGAGAGCGGGAGAGAAGGTTCGTCCTGACTTTC

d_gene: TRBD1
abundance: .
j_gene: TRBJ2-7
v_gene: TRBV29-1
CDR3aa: CSVAHRGGYEQYF
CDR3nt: TGCAGCGTTGCCCACAGGGGTGGGTACGAGCAGTACTTC

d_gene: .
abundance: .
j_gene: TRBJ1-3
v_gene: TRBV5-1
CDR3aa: CASSPTNGNTIYF
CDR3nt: TGCGCCAGCAGCCCGACAAATGGAAACACCATATATTTT

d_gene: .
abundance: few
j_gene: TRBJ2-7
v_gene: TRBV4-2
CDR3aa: CASSQNYEQYF
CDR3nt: TGTGCCAGCAGCCAGAACTACGAGCAGTACTTC

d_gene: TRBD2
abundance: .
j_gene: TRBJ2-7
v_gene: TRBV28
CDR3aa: CASRRGLAGLYEQYF
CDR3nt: TGTGCCAGCAGGCGGGGACTAGCGGGACTCTACGAGCAGTACTTC

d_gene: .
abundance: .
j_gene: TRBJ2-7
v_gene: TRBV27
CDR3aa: CASSFNWLAGTSYEQYF
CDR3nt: TGTGCCAGCAGTTTTAACTGGTTGGCAGGGACGTCCTACGAGCAGTACTTC